These 25 T cell receptor beta chains were all obtained from the same sample, sequenced in a study of breast tumors, draining lymph nodes, adjacent tissues. TCRdb reanalysed the multiplex PCR reads using MiXCR and keeps one entry per CDR3 protein. The sample contains around 150,000 distinct CDR3 sequences, approximately 32% of which appear only once. Samples came from axillary lymph nodes draining the breast cancer. Specimen: axillary lymph node tissue. The source of these receptors is a female donor with breast cancer. Some clones in this sample may be carry-over from other donors' samples.

The chain uses TRBV18 and TRBJ2-3; 10 bases are shared with TRBD2. CDR3 length: 17 residues. V lost 0 bases, J lost 5 bases, and 8 bases stayed unmatched. Germline assignment: CDR1 KGHSH and CDR2 LQKENI. CDR3 in amino acids: CASSPPSTSGVEDTQYF. In DNA, the CDR3 is TGTGCCAGCTCACCACCGTCCACTAGCGGGGTTGAAGATACGCAGTATTTT.

This clonotype was counted at least ten times. The chain carries TRBV20-1 and TRBJ2-5; perhaps D is TRBD1 or TRBD2 (5 bases each). The length of the CDR3 is 13 residues. V shed 1 base and J shed 4 bases, with 10 bases lying between them. CDR1 and CDR2 (germline): DFQATT, SNEGSKA (reference sequence). CDR3 sequence: CSARVWGRETQYF. The CDR3 bases are TGCAGTGCTAGAGTTTGGGGGAGAGAGACCCAGTACTTC.

This clonotype was seen ten or more times. The chain recombines TRBV5-1 with TRBJ1-6; no definite D call. The germline gives CDR1 SGHRS, CDR2 YFSETQ. The CDR3 is 14 residues long. V lost 7 bases and J lost 6, with 14 bases in between. CDR3 sequence reads: CASSSYASNSPLHF. CDR3 DNA: TGCGCCAGCTCCTCGTACGCAAGTAATTCACCCCTCCACTTT.

This clonotype was picked up many times. This chain uses TRBV2 with TRBJ2-2; a possible D gene is TRBD2 (5 bases). The germline gives CDR1 SNHLY, CDR2 FYNNEI. The CDR3 sequence is 12 residues long. Trimming took off 10 bases at V and 6 bases at J, with 12 bases between the two ends. In nucleotides, the CDR3 is TGTGCCACAAACGCCGGGGCCGGGGAGCTGTTTTTT. It yields the protein CATNAGAGELFF. The variable domain in full, with the rest retrieved from reference TRBV2 and TRBJ2-2, is EPEVTQTPSHQVTQMGQEVILRCVPISNHLYFYWYRQILGQKVEFLVSFYNNEISEKSEIFDDQFSVERPDGSNFTLKIRSTKLEDSAMYFCATNAGAGELFFGEGSRLTVL.

As for this clonotype: Just one base apart from a much larger clone, this may be a read error. V gene TRBV12-3 or TRBV12-4 combines with J gene TRBJ1-5; 7 bases fit TRBD1. This CDR3 region has 15 residues. V shed 3 bases, J shed 2 bases, and the junction held 4 bases outside the gene matches. In DNA form, the CDR3 reads TGTGCCAGCAGTTTCACCCAGGGGGGCAATCAGCCCCAGCATTTT. Translation: CASSFTQGGNQPQHF.

About this clonotype: It is unclear where the CDR3 begins or ends on the DNA, so no DNA is shown, and the CDR3 is as TCRdb lists it. The genes are TRBV15 and TRBJ2-3; the table's D gene call, TRBD2, was not cross checked with the DNA. CDR1 is LNHNV and CDR2 is YYDKDF in the germline V gene (reference sequence). 20 amino acids form the CDR3, both terminal residues included. This CDR3 is CAISSFYICSGGRGTDTQYF.

The rearrangement uses TRBV10-3 and TRBJ1-1; D perhaps matches TRBD1 (6 bases). Germline CDR1 reads ENHRY; CDR2 reads SYGVKD. V lost 11 bases and J lost 0, with 16 bases in between. The CDR3 covers 14 residues. CDR3 nucleotide sequence: TGTGCCGCCCAATCCGGGACACTGAACACTGAAGCTTTCTTT. Translating it yields CAAQSGTLNTEAFF.

V usage is TRBV6-2 or TRBV6-3 and J usage is TRBJ1-5, with TRBD1 identical over 8 bases. The CDR3 length is 14 residues. Germline CDR1 is MNHEY and CDR2 is SVGEGT. With V trimmed by 6 bases and J by 4 bases, 5 bases remained unmatched. For the CDR3, the DNA is TGTGCCAGCAGGCCCGGACAGGGTAATCAGCCCCAGCATTTT. Protein: CASRPGQGNQPQHF.

In this sample, this clonotype turned up many times. This chain uses TRBV5-1 with TRBJ2-2; 8 positions match TRBD2. This CDR3 is 17 amino acids long. Germline-derived CDR1 and CDR2 are SGHRS and YFSETQ. The junction had 11 bases not matched to a gene; V was cut back by 4 bases and J by 3 bases. CDR3 amino acids: CASSPGSGGGHTGELFF. The CDR3, as DNA: TGCGCCAGCAGCCCAGGTAGTGGCGGGGGGCACACCGGGGAGCTGTTTTTT.

A single count supports this clonotype. This could be a read error, since a much larger clone is one nucleotide away. The chain uses TRBV6-2 or TRBV6-3 and TRBJ2-1; 9 nucleotides agree with TRBD2. The CDR3 runs to 17 residues. The germline V gene encodes CDR1 MNHEY and CDR2 SVGEGT. CDR3 in amino acids: CAGSPRGGGASRGEQFF. CDR3 sequence (DNA): TGTGCCGGCAGCCCCCGCGGCGGGGGGGCAAGTCGTGGTGAGCAGTTCTTC.

This clonotype was seen only once. Here the CDR3 reads CASSPFWGAPNQPQHF. In DNA form, the CDR3 reads TGCGCCAGCAGCCCTTTCTGGGGGGCTCCCAATCAGCCCCAGCATTTT. This chain connects TRBV5-1 to TRBJ1-5; D may be TRBD1 (6 bases). The CDR3 extends over 16 amino acids. CDR1 and CDR2 (germline): SGHRS, YFSETQ. Trimming pared 4 bases from V and 3 bases from J, leaving 17 bases between.

This clonotype was counted ten times or more. The chain couples TRBV6-5 to TRBJ1-2, with 9 bases matching TRBD1. J lost 8 bases, V lost 0 bases, and 7 bases had no gene match. CDR1 and CDR2 (germline): MNHEY, SVGAGI. The CDR3 covers 15 residues. The CDR3 coding sequence is TGTGCCAGCAGTTACTCGACAGGGGGGATATGGGGCTACACCTTC. It yields the protein CASSYSTGGIWGYTF.

Regarding this clonotype: This may stem from a read error, because a much larger clone lies one nucleotide away. The genes are TRBV6-6 and TRBJ1-4; weak D call: TRBD1 (5 bases). CDR3 size: 13 residues. Trimming cost V 5 bases and J 8 bases, with 12 bases left between them. From germline, CDR1 is MNHNY and CDR2 SVGAGI (reference sequence). CDR3 in DNA: TGTGCCAGCAGTGTCTCTCCAGGGGAAAAACTGTTTTTT. It codes for CASSVSPGEKLFF.

Concerning this clonotype: A much larger clone lies one base from this, so it may be a read error. This chain joins TRBV12-3 or TRBV12-4 and TRBJ1-2; TRBD1 matches at 7 bases. Trimming took 4 bases from V and 4 from J; bases not matched to a gene: 9. The CDR3 contains 15 residues. The CDR3 DNA is TGTGCCAGCAGTTCCCCGGGACAGTTAGCCTATGGCTACACCTTC. It translates to CASSSPGQLAYGYTF.

This clonotype was detected many times. The chain joins TRBV5-1 to TRBJ1-6; unclear D gene. Trimming removed 4 bases from V and 6 bases from J, with 14 bases in between. This CDR3 comprises 15 residues. The germline V gene encodes CDR1 SGHRS and CDR2 YFSETQ. The CDR3 is CASSLAQSPNSPLHF. Here the CDR3 DNA reads TGCGCCAGCAGCCTGGCCCAATCTCCTAATTCACCCCTCCACTTT.

This clonotype was found a few times. A much larger clone sits a single nucleotide away, making a read error possible. This chain joins TRBV20-1 and TRBJ2-3; possible D gene TRBD1, 5 bases. V lost 4 bases, J lost 8 bases, and 19 bases lay in between. Germline V lookup: CDR1 DFQATT, CDR2 SNEGSKA (reference sequence). The length of the CDR3 is 14 residues. CDR3 DNA sequence: TGCAGTGCTAATCGGGCCCAAGGGGCAGCTACGCAGTATTTT. This codes for CSANRAQGAATQYF.

This clonotype showed up just once. It may be a read error: a sequence one base away is much more abundant. The V call is TRBV28, the J call TRBJ1-5; unclear D gene. V was trimmed by 6 bases and J by 4 bases, leaving 13 bases between them. Per the germline V gene, CDR1 is MDHEN and CDR2 is SYDVKM. The length of the CDR3 is 14 residues. CDR3 nucleotides: TGTGCCAGCAGCCCCGACGGGATAAATCAGCCCCAGCATTTT. Translation gives CASSPDGINQPQHF.

The count of this clonotype is one. The rearrangement uses TRBV24-1 and TRBJ2-7, with D perhaps TRBD1 (5 bases). This CDR3 region has 12 residues. V was clipped by 8 bases and J by 2 bases, with 9 bases between them. The V gene's germline CDR1 is KGHDR and CDR2 SFDVKD. CDR3 in amino acids: CATKDSPYEQYF. The CDR3 nucleotides are TGTGCCACCAAAGACAGCCCCTACGAGCAGTACTTC.

This clonotype showed up many times. Compared with germline, one end of the junction differs, possibly owing to a read error. V and J are TRBV6-5 and TRBJ1-6; D uncertain. The CDR3 contains 16 residues. Germline loops: CDR1 MNHEY, CDR2 SVGAGI. The CDR3 bases are TGTGCCAGCAGTCACTCGACCGGGCCTCTAAGAACACCCCTCCACTTT. Translation: CASSHSTGPLRTPLHF.

At least ten counts were recorded for this clonotype. This chain connects TRBV2 to TRBJ1-3; 12 bases agree with TRBD1. This CDR3 is 17 amino acids long. V shed 7 bases and J 1 base; nucleotides not matched to a gene: 8. CDR1 and CDR2 (germline): SNHLY, FYNNEI. In DNA, the CDR3 is TGTGCCAGCACTAGGGACAGGGGGCTTAGTTCTGGAAACACCATATATTTT. This translates into CASTRDRGLSSGNTIYF.

The rearrangement joins TRBV19 to TRBJ2-6; D not certain. Trimming left V 10 bases short and J 4 bases short, with 11 bases between. From germline, CDR1 is LNHDA and CDR2 SQIVND (reference sequence). The CDR3 spans 13 residues. The CDR3 DNA reads TGTGCCACAACTATGTCGGGGGCCAACGTCCTGACTTTC. Translation: CATTMSGANVLTF.

The count of this clonotype is one. The chain uses TRBV2 and TRBJ2-3, with a possible D match to TRBD1 (6 bases). The V end was cut by 3 bases, the J end by 2 bases, with 12 bases between. CDR1 and CDR2 (germline): SNHLY, FYNNEI. This CDR3 spans 15 amino acids. The CDR3 loop is CASSEGHRTTDTQYF. The CDR3 DNA is TGTGCCAGCAGTGAGGGACACAGGACCACAGATACGCAGTATTTT.

This clonotype has ten or more counts. This chain joins TRBV20-1 and TRBJ2-3, with D perhaps TRBD1 or TRBD2 (6 bases each). The CDR3 consists of 14 residues. Germline lookup yields CDR1 DFQATT and CDR2 SNEGSKA (reference sequence). V lost 4 bases and J lost 3, with 14 bases in between. The CDR3 bases are TGCAGTGCTATCCCCCAAGGGGGGACAGATACGCAGTATTTT. Its protein is CSAIPQGGTDTQYF.

This clonotype was observed many times. CDR3 in DNA: TGTGCCAGCAGCTTAGAACGGAACACCGGGGAGCTGTTTTTT. Its translation: CASSLERNTGELFF. The rearrangement links TRBV7-2 to TRBJ2-2; no firm D call. The CDR3 has 14 amino acids. With 1 base removed from V and 1 base from J, the gap between germline ends came to 4 bases. Germline V gene lookup returns CDR1 SGHTA and CDR2 FQGNSA.

This clonotype was counted many times. The chain uses TRBV30 and TRBJ1-2, with 7 nucleotides matching TRBD1. CDR1 and CDR2 from the germline V gene are GTSNPN and SVGIG (reference sequence). The CDR3 consists of 16 residues. Unmatched junction bases numbered 15, after V lost 2 bases and J lost 6 bases. In nucleotides, the CDR3 is TGTGCCTGGAGTACCCGGGACAGCCTTACATTAAATGGCTACACCTTC. The encoded protein is CAWSTRDSLTLNGYTF.